The 17 T cell receptor beta chains below were found in one sample sequenced in a study of cytomegalovirus exposure and HLA in healthy donors. Method: immunoSEQ multiplex PCR; TCRdb's copy keeps in-frame clones and lacks some. The sample gives roughly 90,000 clones, roughly 85% of which show up once; approximately 20% is in the top ten. Sequenced: PBMCs. The source of these receptors is a man younger than 35 in good health and CMV-seropositive.

Only a few counts were recorded for this clone. This rearrangement joins TRBV6-1 to TRBJ2-2; a weak D match, TRBD2 (6 bases). The germline V gene encodes CDR1 MNHNS and CDR2 SASEGT. The CDR3 contains 14 residues. V lost 8 bases, J lost 5 bases, and 15 bases lay in between. CDR3 loop: CASGRSGRTGELFF. Here the CDR3 DNA reads TGTGCCAGCGGACGTTCAGGGAGGACCGGGGAGCTGTTTTTT.

The chain recombines TRBV5-5 with TRBJ1-3; 7 bases are shared with TRBD1. V shed 4 bases, J shed 0 bases, and the junction held 7 bases outside the gene matches. The germline V gene encodes CDR1 SGHKS and CDR2 YYEKEE (reference sequence). This CDR3 spans 16 amino acids. This chain's CDR3 is CASSPGQALSGNTIYF. CDR3 DNA sequence: TGTGCCAGCAGCCCCGGACAGGCACTCTCTGGAAACACCATATATTTT.

This clone was observed once. The chain uses TRBV29-1 and TRBJ2-2; 7 bases match TRBD1. The germline V gene encodes CDR1 SQVTM and CDR2 ANQGSEA. V lost 2 bases to trimming and J lost 6 bases; unmatched junction nucleotides: 6. This CDR3 contains 14 residues. CDR3 coding DNA: TGCAGCGTTGAACAACAGGGGTTCTCCGGGGAGCTGTTTTTT. Its translation: CSVEQQGFSGELFF.

The rearrangement uses TRBV7-2 and TRBJ2-2, with TRBD1 matching over 8 bases. Germline V gives CDR1 SGHTA, CDR2 FQGNSA. Trimming removed 3 bases from V and 6 bases from J; junction bases left unmatched: 6. The CDR3 contains 15 residues. For the CDR3, the DNA is TGTGCCAGCAGCTTTCAGGGGGCTAAGGCCGGGGAGCTGTTTTTT. This codes for CASSFQGAKAGELFF.

The chain has TRBV5-4 and TRBJ1-2, with 9 bases matching TRBD1. The CDR3 contains 17 residues. The junction had 11 bases not matched to a gene; V was cut back by 2 bases and J by 3 bases. The V gene's germline CDR1 is SGHNT and CDR2 YYREEE (reference sequence). CDR3 nucleotides: TGTGCCAGCAGCTTTGCGTGGTGGGGGGACAGGGACTATGGCTACACCTTC. This encodes CASSFAWWGDRDYGYTF.

The chain combines TRBV5-1 with TRBJ1-4, with 12 bases that match TRBD1. Looked up from germline, CDR1 is SGHRS and CDR2 is YFSETQ. J gave up 5 bases and V 4 bases, and 12 bases lay outside the gene matches. The CDR3 contains 18 residues. CDR3 nucleotides: TGCGCCAGCAGCGCCCCGCCCGGGACAGGGGGCAGCAATGAAAAACTGTTTTTT. Amino acid sequence: CASSAPPGTGGSNEKLFF.

The gene calls are TRBV2 and TRBJ2-7; a weak D match, TRBD1 (6 bases). Between the trimmed V and J ends, which lost 6 bases and 0 bases, there was a span of 12 bases. The CDR3 runs 14 residues. Germline CDR1 is SNHLY and CDR2 is FYNNEI. DNA of the CDR3: TGTGCCAGCAGCGGGACAACCAGCTCCTACGAGCAGTACTTC. Encoded protein: CASSGTTSSYEQYF.

A single count supports this clone. The genes are TRBV28 and TRBJ2-5, with TRBD2 matching over 7 bases. Germline trimming cut 8 bases from V and 0 bases from J; bases unmatched to any gene: 6. The CDR3 consists of 14 residues. The V gene's germline CDR1 is MDHEN and CDR2 SYDVKM. The CDR3 coding sequence is TGTGCCAGCGGGGGGAGGGGTTACCAAGAGACCCAGTACTTC. Its translation is CASGGRGYQETQYF. Filled out from reference TRBV28 and TRBJ2-5, the complete variable domain reads DVKVTQSSRYLVKRTGEKVFLECVQDMDHENMFWYRQDPGLGLRLIYFSYDVKMKEKGDIPEGYSVSREKKERFSLILESASTNQTSMYLCASGGRGYQETQYFGPGTRLLVL.

The chain uses TRBV28 and TRBJ1-1, with a tentative D call TRBD1 (6 bases). Germline V gene lookup returns CDR1 MDHEN and CDR2 SYDVKM. The CDR3 covers 15 residues. V was shortened by 8 bases and J by 0 bases, with 16 bases between the two germline ends. The CDR3 protein is CASGLDGGVNTEAFF. The CDR3 DNA is TGTGCCAGCGGCTTAGATGGGGGCGTGAACACTGAAGCTTTCTTT.

The chain recombines TRBV6-1 with TRBJ2-5; D perhaps matches TRBD2 (7 bases). This CDR3 is 16 amino acids long. Germline CDR1 reads MNHNS; CDR2 reads SASEGT. V lost 2 bases, J lost 2 bases, and 15 bases lay in between. The CDR3 loop is CASSELYGGAQETQYF. DNA of the CDR3: TGTGCCAGCAGTGAACTGTATGGGGGGGCGCAAGAGACCCAGTACTTC.

Note on this clone: This specimen includes other DNA sequences encoding the same CDR3. V is TRBV10-3 and J is TRBJ2-3; D is perhaps TRBD2 (5 bases). CDR1 and CDR2 from the germline V gene are ENHRY and SYGVKD. The CDR3 extends over 14 amino acids. V was shortened by 2 bases and J by 0 bases, with 6 bases between the two germline ends. The CDR3 DNA reads TGTGCCATCAGTGAGGGACTTAGCACAGATACGCAGTATTTT. Translating it yields CAISEGLSTDTQYF.

This clone was detected a few times. The V gene is TRBV10-1, the J gene TRBJ1-2; tentative D call: TRBD1 (5 bases). The V end was cut by 3 bases, the J end by 8 bases, with 10 bases between. The V gene's germline CDR1 is WNHNN and CDR2 SYGVQD (reference sequence). CDR3 size: 12 residues. The CDR3 spells CASSDGGEGYTF. CDR3 sequence (DNA): TGCGCCAGCAGTGACGGGGGGGAAGGCTACACCTTC.

The chain combines TRBV12-5 with TRBJ1-4, with D perhaps matching TRBD1 (5 bases). V was shortened by 5 bases and J by 6 bases, with 13 bases between the two germline ends. CDR1 is LGHNT and CDR2 is FRNRAP in the germline V gene. The CDR3 runs 14 residues. This chain's CDR3 is CASGPQGRHEKLFF. CDR3 nucleotides: TGTGCTAGTGGTCCTCAGGGCCGGCATGAAAAACTGTTTTTT. Using reference TRBV12-5 and TRBJ1-4 for the parts outside the CDR3, the full variable domain is DARVTQTPRHKVTEMGQEVTMRCQPILGHNTVFWYRQTMMQGLELLAYFRNRAPLDDSGMPKDRFSAEMPDATLATLKIQPSEPRDSAVYFCASGPQGRHEKLFFGSGTQLSVL.

The V gene is TRBV10-3, the J gene TRBJ2-5; perhaps TRBD2 as D (6 bases). Per germline, CDR1 ENHRY and CDR2 SYGVKD. The CDR3 totals 13 residues. Trimming stripped 5 bases from V and 0 bases from J, with 7 bases between. This chain's CDR3 is CAISRDYQETQYF. Here the CDR3 DNA reads TGTGCCATCAGTAGGGACTACCAAGAGACCCAGTACTTC.

This clone was counted a few times. The chain couples TRBV9 to TRBJ1-2; no clear D gene. Per germline, CDR1 SGDLS and CDR2 YYNGEE. V lost 3 bases and J lost 14, with 17 bases in between. The CDR3 is 12 amino acids. CDR3 protein: CASSEEAGPGTF. The CDR3 region has the DNA TGTGCCAGCAGCGAGGAGGCCGGCCCCGGTACCTTC.

V usage is TRBV4-1 and J usage is TRBJ2-7; D is undetermined. The V end lost 1 base, the J end lost 5 bases, and 6 bases lay between the germline ends. Germline V gives CDR1 MGHRA, CDR2 YSYEKL. The CDR3 length is 12 residues. DNA of the CDR3: TGCGCCAGCAGCCAAGGGCCCCACGAGCAGTACTTC. Protein: CASSQGPHEQYF.

This sequence joins TRBV11-2 and TRBJ2-3; D might be TRBD2 (7 bases). CDR3 size: 14 residues. V lost 5 bases and J 8 bases, leaving 17 bases between the germline ends. Germline V lookup: CDR1 SGHAT, CDR2 FQNNGV. The CDR3 sequence is CASSPGEGWGTQYF. The DNA of the CDR3 is TGTGCCAGCAGCCCAGGGGAGGGTTGGGGTACGCAGTATTTT.